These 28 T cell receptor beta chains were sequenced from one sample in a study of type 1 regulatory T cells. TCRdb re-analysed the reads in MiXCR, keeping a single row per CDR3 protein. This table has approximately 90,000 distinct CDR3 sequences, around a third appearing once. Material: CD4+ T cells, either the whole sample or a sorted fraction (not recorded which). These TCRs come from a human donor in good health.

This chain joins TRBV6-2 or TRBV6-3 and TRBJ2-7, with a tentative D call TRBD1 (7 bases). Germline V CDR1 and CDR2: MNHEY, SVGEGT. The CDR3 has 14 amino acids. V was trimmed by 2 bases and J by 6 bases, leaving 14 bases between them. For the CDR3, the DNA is TGTGCCAGCAGTTACGCGGGACAGCTGAGCGAGCAGTACTTC. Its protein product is CASSYAGQLSEQYF.

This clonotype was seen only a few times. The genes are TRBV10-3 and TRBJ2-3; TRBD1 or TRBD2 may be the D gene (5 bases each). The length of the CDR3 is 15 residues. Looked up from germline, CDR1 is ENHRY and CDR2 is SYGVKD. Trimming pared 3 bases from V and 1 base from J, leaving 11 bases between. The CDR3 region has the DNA TGTGCCATCAGTGACGAGGGGTCCGGCACAGATACGCAGTATTTT. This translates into CAISDEGSGTDTQYF.

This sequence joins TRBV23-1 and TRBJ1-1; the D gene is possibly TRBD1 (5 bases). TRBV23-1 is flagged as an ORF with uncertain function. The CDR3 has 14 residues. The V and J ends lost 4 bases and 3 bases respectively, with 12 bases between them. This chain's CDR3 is CASSRRRVDTEAFF. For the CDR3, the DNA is TGCGCCAGCAGTCGGCGCAGGGTGGACACTGAAGCTTTCTTT.

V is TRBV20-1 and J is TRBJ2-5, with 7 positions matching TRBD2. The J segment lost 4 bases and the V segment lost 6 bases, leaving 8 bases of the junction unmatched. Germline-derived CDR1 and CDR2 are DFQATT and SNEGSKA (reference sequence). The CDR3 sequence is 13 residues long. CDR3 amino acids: CSAATSVGETQYF. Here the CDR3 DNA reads TGCAGTGCCGCAACTAGCGTTGGAGAGACCCAGTACTTC.

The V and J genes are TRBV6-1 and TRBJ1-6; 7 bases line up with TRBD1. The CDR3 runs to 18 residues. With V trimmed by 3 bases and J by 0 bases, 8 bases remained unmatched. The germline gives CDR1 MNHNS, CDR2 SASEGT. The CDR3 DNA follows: TGTGCCAGCAGTGAGAAGACAGGGAAGAGCTCCTATAATTCACCCCTCCACTTT. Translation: CASSEKTGKSSYNSPLHF.

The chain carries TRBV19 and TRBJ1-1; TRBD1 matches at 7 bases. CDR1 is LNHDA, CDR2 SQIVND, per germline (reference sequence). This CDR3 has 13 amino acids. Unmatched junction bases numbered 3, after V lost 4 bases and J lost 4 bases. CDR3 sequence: CASSTTGVTEAFF. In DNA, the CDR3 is TGTGCCAGTAGTACCACAGGGGTCACTGAAGCTTTCTTT.

For the CDR3, the DNA is TGCGCCAGCAGCGTCGGGACAGTAGAAGAAAAACTGTTTTTT. The encoded protein is CASSVGTVEEKLFF. The chain has TRBV5-1 and TRBJ1-4, with TRBD1 matching 7 bases. Germline V gives CDR1 SGHRS, CDR2 YFSETQ. This CDR3 is built from 14 residues. V shed 4 bases and J 8 bases; nucleotides not matched to a gene: 8.

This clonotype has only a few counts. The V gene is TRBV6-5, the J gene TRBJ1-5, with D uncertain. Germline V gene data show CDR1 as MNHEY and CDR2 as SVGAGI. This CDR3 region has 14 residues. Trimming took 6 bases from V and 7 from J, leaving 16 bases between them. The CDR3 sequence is CASRKDQSGQPQHF. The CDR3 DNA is TGTGCCAGCAGAAAAGACCAAAGCGGGCAGCCCCAGCATTTT.

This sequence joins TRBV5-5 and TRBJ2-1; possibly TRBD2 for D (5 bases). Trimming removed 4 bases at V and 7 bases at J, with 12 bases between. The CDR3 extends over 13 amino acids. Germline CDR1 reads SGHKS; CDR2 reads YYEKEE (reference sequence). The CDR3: CASSPHRGNEQFF. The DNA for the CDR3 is TGTGCCAGCAGCCCTCACAGAGGGAATGAGCAGTTCTTC.

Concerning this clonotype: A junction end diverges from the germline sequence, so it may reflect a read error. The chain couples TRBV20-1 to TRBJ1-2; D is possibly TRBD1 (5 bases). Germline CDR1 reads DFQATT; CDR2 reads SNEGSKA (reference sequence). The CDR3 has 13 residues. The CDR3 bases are TGCAGTGCGAGAGAGGGACCGATTTATGGCTACACCTTC. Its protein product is CSAREGPIYGYTF.

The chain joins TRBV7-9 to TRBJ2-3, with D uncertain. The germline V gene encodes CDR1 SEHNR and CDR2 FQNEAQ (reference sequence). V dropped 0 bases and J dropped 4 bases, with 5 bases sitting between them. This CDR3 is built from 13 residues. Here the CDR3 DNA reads TGTGCCAGCAGCTTAGCGGGATCAGATACGCAGTATTTT. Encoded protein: CASSLAGSDTQYF.

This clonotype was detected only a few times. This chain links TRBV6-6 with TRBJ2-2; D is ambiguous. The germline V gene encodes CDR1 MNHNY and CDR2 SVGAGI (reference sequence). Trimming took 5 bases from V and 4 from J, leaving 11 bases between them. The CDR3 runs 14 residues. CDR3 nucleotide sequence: TGTGCCAGCAGTCGGACCGGTGTCACCGGGGAGCTGTTTTTT. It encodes CASSRTGVTGELFF.

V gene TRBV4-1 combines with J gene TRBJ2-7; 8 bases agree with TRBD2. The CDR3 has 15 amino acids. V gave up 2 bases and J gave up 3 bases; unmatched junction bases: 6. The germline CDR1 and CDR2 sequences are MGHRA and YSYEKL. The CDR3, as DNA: TGCGCCAGCAGCCAAACTAGCGGTCGAGTCTACGAGCAGTACTTC. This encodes CASSQTSGRVYEQYF.

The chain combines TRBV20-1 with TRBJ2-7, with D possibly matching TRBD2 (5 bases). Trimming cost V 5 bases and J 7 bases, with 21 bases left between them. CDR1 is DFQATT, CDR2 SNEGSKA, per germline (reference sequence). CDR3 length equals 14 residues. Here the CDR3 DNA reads TGCAGTGCTGGAACTAGACCCGAGAAGGTGGAGCAGTACTTC. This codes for CSAGTRPEKVEQYF.

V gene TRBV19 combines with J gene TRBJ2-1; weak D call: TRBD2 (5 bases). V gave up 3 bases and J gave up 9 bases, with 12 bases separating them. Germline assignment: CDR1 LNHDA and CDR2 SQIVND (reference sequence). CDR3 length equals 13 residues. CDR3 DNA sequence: TGTGCCAGTAGTATCTTGCTAGCTGGTGAGCAGTTCTTC. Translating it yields CASSILLAGEQFF.

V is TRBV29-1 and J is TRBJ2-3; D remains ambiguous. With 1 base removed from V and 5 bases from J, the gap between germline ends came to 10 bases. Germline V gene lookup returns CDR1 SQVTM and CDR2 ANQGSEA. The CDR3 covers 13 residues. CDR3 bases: TGCAGCGTTGAAGGGGCGTGGGGAGATACGCAGTATTTT. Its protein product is CSVEGAWGDTQYF.

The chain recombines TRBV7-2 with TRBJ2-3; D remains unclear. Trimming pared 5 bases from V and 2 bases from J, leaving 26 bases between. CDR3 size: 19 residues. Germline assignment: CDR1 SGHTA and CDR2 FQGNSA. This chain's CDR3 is CASSLYPSTGPQNTDTQYF. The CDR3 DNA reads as TGTGCCAGCAGCCTCTACCCCTCCACGGGTCCCCAAAACACAGATACGCAGTATTTT.

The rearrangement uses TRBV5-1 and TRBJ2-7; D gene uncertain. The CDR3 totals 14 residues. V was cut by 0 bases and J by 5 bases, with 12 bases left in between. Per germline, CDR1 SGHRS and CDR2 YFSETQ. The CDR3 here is CASSLEAGRHEQYF. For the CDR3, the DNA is TGCGCCAGCAGCTTGGAGGCAGGACGCCACGAGCAGTACTTC.

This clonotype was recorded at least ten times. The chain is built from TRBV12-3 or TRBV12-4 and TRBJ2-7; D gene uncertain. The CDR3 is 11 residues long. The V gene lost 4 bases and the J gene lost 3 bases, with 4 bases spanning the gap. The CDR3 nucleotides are TGTGCCAGCAGTTCCCGCTACGAGCAGTACTTC. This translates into CASSSRYEQYF.

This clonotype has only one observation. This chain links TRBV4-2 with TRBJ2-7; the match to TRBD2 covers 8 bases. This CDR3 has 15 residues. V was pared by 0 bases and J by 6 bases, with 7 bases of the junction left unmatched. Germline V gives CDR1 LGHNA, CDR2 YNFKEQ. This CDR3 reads CASSQDLLAGREQYF. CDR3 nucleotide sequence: TGTGCCAGCAGCCAAGATCTGCTAGCGGGCCGCGAGCAGTACTTC.

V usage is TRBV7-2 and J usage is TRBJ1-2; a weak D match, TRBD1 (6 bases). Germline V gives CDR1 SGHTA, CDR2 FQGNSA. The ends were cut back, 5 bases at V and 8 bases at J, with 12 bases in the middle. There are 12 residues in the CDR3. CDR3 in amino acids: CASSPTGSGYTF. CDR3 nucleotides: TGTGCCAGCAGCCCCACAGGGTCGGGCTACACCTTC.

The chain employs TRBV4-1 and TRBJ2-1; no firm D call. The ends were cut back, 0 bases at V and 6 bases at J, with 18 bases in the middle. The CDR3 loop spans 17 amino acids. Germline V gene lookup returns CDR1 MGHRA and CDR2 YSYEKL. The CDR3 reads CASSQDVRPPRANEQFF. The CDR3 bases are TGCGCCAGCAGCCAAGATGTCAGACCCCCTCGCGCCAATGAGCAGTTCTTC.

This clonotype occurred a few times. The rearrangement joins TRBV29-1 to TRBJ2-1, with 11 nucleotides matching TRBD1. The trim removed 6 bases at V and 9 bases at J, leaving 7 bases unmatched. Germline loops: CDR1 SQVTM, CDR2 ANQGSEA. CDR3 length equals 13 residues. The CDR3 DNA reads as TGCAGCGTGCCCAGGACAGGGGGCGTTGAGCAGTTCTTC. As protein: CSVPRTGGVEQFF.

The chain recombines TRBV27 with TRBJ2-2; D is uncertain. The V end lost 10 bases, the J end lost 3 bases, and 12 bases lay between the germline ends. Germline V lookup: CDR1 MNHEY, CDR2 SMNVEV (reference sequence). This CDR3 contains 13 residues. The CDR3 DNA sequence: TGTGCCACCGGACCTCGTGACACCGGGGAGCTGTTTTTT. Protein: CATGPRDTGELFF.

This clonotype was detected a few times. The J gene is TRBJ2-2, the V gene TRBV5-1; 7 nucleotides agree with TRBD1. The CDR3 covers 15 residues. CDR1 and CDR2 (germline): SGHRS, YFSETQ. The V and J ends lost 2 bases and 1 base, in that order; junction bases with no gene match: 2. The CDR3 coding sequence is TGCGCCAGCAGCTTCCGGGACAGGAACACCGGGGAGCTGTTTTTT. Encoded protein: CASSFRDRNTGELFF.

The CDR3 sequence is CASSAGRQDTQYF. DNA of the CDR3: TGTGCCAGCAGTGCCGGCCGGCAAGATACGCAGTATTTT. The chain uses TRBV2 and TRBJ2-3; unclear D gene. Germline-derived CDR1 and CDR2 are SNHLY and FYNNEI. CDR3 length: 13 residues. V was pared by 4 bases and J by 5 bases, with 10 bases between. Based on the CDR3 plus reference TRBV2 and TRBJ2-3, the full variable domain is EPEVTQTPSHQVTQMGQEVILRCVPISNHLYFYWYRQILGQKVEFLVSFYNNEISEKSEIFDDQFSVERPDGSNFTLKIRSTKLEDSAMYFCASSAGRQDTQYFGPGTRLTVL.

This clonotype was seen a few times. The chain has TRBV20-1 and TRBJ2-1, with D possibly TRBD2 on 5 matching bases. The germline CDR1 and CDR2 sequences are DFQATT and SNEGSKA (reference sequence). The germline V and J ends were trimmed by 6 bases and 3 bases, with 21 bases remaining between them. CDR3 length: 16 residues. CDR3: CSALVLSAAGYNEQFF. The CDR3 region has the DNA TGCAGTGCACTCGTTCTTAGCGCCGCGGGCTACAATGAGCAGTTCTTC.

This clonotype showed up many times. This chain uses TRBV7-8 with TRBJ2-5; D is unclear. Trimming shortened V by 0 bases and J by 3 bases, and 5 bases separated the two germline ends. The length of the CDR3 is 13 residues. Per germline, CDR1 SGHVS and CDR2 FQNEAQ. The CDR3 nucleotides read TGTGCCAGCAGCTTAGCGGCAGAAGAGACCCAGTACTTC. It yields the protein CASSLAAEETQYF.